This T cell receptor (beta chain) was captured by sequencing in a study of T-cell reconstitution after alpha-beta-depleted transplantation in children (dated by TCRdb to 2016 to 2018). For the study in its entirety: Using TCR repertoire profiling, the study quantitatively followed how T-cell immune reconstitution unfolded in children after TCRalphabeta/CD19-depleted allogeneic hematopoietic cell transplantation.

The library was built by means of PCR. TCRdb lists the instrument as Illumina HiSeq 2500. Molecular barcoding was employed in the preparation of TCR libraries, with unique molecular identifiers being used to normalize TCRbeta repertoire quantification. Clones were called with MiXCR by TCRdb after fastp trimmed the public reads at Q25, and only in-frame beta chains were retained. For every CDR3 protein sequence, its rows merge into one entry that carries the most common genes and DNA. This sample has about 610,000 distinct CDR3 sequences in its table, and roughly 10% of those were observed once. Of the sample, approximately 4.1% is held by the ten largest clones. Details on this clonotype: It has no known antigen specificity. Base-call qualities are not available, and no considerably larger clone is one nucleotide away.

The germline V gene sets CDR1 to SGHTA and CDR2 to FQGNSA. V loses 1 base of germline sequence and J loses 12 bases, and the interval between the two ends is 7 bases. Including the terminal cysteine and phenylalanine, the CDR3 comprises 11 residues. Of the read, only the CDR3 DNA is kept; its 33 bases are in frame from base 1. This sequence originates from a human donor who donated a stem cell graft to a child with acute myeloid leukemia. The chain was built from TRBV7-2 and TRBJ2-1, with no confidently assigned D gene. Specimen: PBMCs from the stem cell graft donor, collected from the stem cell graft. The CDR3 region: CASSLDSWQFF. The base sequence is TGTGCCAGCAGCTTAGACTCTTGGCAGTTCTTC.